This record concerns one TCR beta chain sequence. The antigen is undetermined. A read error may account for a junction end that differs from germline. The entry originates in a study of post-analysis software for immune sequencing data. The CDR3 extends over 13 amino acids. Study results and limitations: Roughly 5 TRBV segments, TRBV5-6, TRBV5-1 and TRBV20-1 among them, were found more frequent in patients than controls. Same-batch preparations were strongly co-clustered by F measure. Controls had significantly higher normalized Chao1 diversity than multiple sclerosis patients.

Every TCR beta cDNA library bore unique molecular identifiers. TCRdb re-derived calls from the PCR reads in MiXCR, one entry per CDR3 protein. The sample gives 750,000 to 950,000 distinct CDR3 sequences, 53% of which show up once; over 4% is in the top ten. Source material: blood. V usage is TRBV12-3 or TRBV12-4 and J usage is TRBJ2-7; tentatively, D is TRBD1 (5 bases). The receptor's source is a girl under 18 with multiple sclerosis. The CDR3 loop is CAGSLGAGYEQYF. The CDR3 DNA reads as TGTGCCGGCAGTTTAGGGGCAGGGTACGAGCAGTACTTC.